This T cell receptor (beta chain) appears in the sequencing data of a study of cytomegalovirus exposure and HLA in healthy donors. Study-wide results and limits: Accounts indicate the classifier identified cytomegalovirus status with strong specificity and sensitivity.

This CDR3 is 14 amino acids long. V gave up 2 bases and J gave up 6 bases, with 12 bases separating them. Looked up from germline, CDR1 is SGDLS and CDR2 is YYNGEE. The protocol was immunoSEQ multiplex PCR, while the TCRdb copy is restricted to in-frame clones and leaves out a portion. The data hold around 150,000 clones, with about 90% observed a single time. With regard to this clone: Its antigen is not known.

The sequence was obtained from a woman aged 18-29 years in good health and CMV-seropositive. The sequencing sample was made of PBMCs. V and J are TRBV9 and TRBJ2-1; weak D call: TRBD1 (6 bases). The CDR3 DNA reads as TGTGCCAGCAGCGTCCTCGGGACACCCAATGAGCAGTTCTTC. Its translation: CASSVLGTPNEQFF.